What follows is one T cell receptor (beta chain) and its context. The target of this receptor is not known. Qualities for individual bases were not recorded, and no much larger clone is one base off. This sample is drawn from a study of shared clonotypes between healthy human individuals (dated by TCRdb to 2020 to 2021). About the investigation overall: A few men and two women, aged 18 to 49 years, made up the cohort. Leukapheresis yielded between about 0.94 and 10 billion PBMCs per donor. Blood TCR repertoires of a handful of healthy adults were deeply sequenced to estimate repertoire size and the extent of clonotype sharing between individuals. For each donor, three plates each were used for CD4 naive and CD4 memory, two plates were used for CD8 naive, and one plate was used for CD8 memory. To increase sequencing depth and limit assay-specific biases, different laboratories used diverse techniques to prepare libraries and sequence TCR repertoires. Overall study results and their limits: Compared with non-shared clonotypes, the clonotypes found in all four sorted-subset donors had higher generation probabilities. The genetic and exposure-history diversity represented was limited by the small number of donors. Sampling was restricted to blood, and TCR repertoires in tissues likely differ from the TCR repertoires found in blood. Even with the large sequencing depth, rarefaction of the sorted-subset datasets indicated that sequencing was incomplete. When several donors were compared, the shared fraction of clonotypes was about 5.4% for naive CD4, over 3% for naive CD8, about 2.5% for memory CD4, and about 0.36% for memory CD8. Pairwise subsampling indicated that sequencing depth was expected to affect the degree of clonotype sharing among donors. Estimated clonotype richness was generally larger for naive than for memory subsets.

The donors were healthy, HIV-negative adults who had no recently reported acute infections or vaccinations. Only Caucasian adults living in Nashville, Tennessee, USA were represented among the donors. Magnetic negative selection was used to enrich CD4+ T cells, after which naive cells were positively selected on CD45RA and the negative fraction became the memory subset. Blood was obtained by leukapheresis, after which PBMCs were separated by Ficoll-Histopaque density gradient centrifugation and cryopreserved in liquid nitrogen vapor phase. Analytical flow cytometry was used to check the purity and quantity of each magnetically sorted T cell population. Each sorted fraction had its genomic DNA isolated and then quantified by UV absorbance on a Nanodrop 2000c. The CDR3 numbers 13 residues from cysteine through phenylalanine. Only the CDR3 portion is preserved as DNA: 39 bases, with reading frame beginning at the first base. According to the germline V gene, CDR1 reads KGHSH and CDR2 reads LQKENI. V and J are truncated by 8 bases and 4 bases respectively, leaving an intervening sequence of 14 bases.

TCR CDR3 regions were amplified from genomic DNA by multiplex PCR using the deep immunoSEQ assay. Extracted genomic DNA from each cell subset was spread evenly across all wells of several immunoSEQ 96-well plates, with each plate serving as a replicate. Each replicate PCR for sorted subsets received about 200 ng genomic DNA, equal to 28,000 or so T cell genomes. Purified libraries were quantified with a Qubit 3.0 fluorometer, sized on a Bioanalyzer 2100, and re-quantified with the KAPA Library Quantification kit. Each immunoSEQ 96-well plate was sequenced on its own single-read 150-cycle Illumina NextSeq 550 flow cell. Processing in the source paper ran as follows. The immunoSEQ output contained only junctional sequences without quality scores, so filtering could not match that applied to full-length reads. Sequences were annotated with PyIR, a Python wrapper for IgBLAST v1.9, and V/J genes and CDR3 were assigned using IMGT germline references. Reads with weak V/J assignments (E-value above 1e-6), missing CDR3, stop codons, out-of-frame junctions, or ambiguous translated residues were removed. V3J clonotypes were defined by identical inferred V gene, J gene, and CDR3 amino acid sequence. To compute the percentage overlap between repertoires, the number of shared unique clonotypes was divided by the size of the smaller repertoire. Repertoire richness was assessed with RTK rarefaction, the Chao1 estimator, and Recon v2.1 estimates of unobserved clonotypes. Generation probabilities were computed with OLGA for all TCRbeta clonotypes obtained by the gDNA method from several donors. TCRdb's version of the immuneACCESS table is confined to in-frame rearrangements and falls short of the full clone set. An unresolved V gene accounts for under half of the shortfall where checked; the remainder is of unknown origin. From that table come the V and J calls and clone size; the DNA was used to work out D and trimming. Counted in this sample were 1,500,000 or so clones; approximately 98.5% of them appeared once. Of the sample, around 0.38% falls within the top ten clones.

This chain joins TRBV18 to TRBJ1-1, with a weak D call of TRBD1 (5 bases match). This TCR derives from a young man in good health. The sequenced sample was naive CD4+ T cells sorted from blood. In the paper's terms, the cell subset or site label means: CD45RA+ positively selected. The CDR3 corresponds to CASKVPGGTEAFF. The DNA sequence is given as TGTGCCAGCAAGGTACCTGGGGGCACTGAAGCTTTCTTT.